This TCR beta chain is from a study of blood T cell repertoires in COVID-19 (dated by TCRdb to the early 2020s). In the study overall: Collaborator samples came from the United States, Italy and Spain and covered acute and convalescent phases of COVID-19. Where available, HLA class I and class II types were taken from metadata supplied by the sample provider and were not determined by assay-based typing. The prospective study material was composed of cDNA or gDNA derived from T cells, B-cell-depleted T cells, or PBMCs. Deeply sampled blood TCRbeta repertoires from subjects exposed to, actively infected with, or recovered from COVID-19 were included in the dataset. A de-identified subject ID, COVID-19 status, age in years and sex were almost always included in the sample metadata. The repertoires were released in a freely available public database meant as a resource for research on the immune response to SARS-CoV-2. The samples were drawn from the first 160 participants of the ongoing ImmuneRACE study and from 1,254 subjects provided by 6 global collaborators. General findings and caveats noted by the study authors: Clinical and demographic metadata were provided uncurated, with the amount varying by source and participant.

The CDR3 sequence holds 16 residues, the cysteine and phenylalanine included. Solely the CDR3 DNA is kept, with 48 bases framed from the first base. The germline V gene specifies KGHSH as CDR1 and LQKENI as CDR2. V is reduced by 5 bases and J by 4 bases, leaving a spacing of 18 bases between them. TCRbeta CDR3 regions were amplified from genomic DNA using the immunoSEQ Assay, a bias-controlled multiplex PCR. From the authors' description of their analysis: Within the assay, amplification of reference gene primers was used to estimate how many nucleated cells each sample contained. To quantify the absolute abundance of each unique TCRbeta CDR3 rearrangement, sequence reads were collapsed and filtered. For each sample, productive Simpson clonality was calculated by taking the square root of Simpson's diversity index across productive rearrangements. TCRdb stores this immuneACCESS table with in-frame sequences only. Part of the clones is absent; in the studies checked, under half of the shortfall reflects unresolved V genes, and no reason is known for the rest. D and trimming were read from the DNA, whereas the V and J calls and clone size are those reported in that table. The sample table lists 250,000 to 300,000 clones, over 70% of them with a count of one. Around 1.5% of the sample is taken by the ten largest.

A word on this clone: No cognate antigen has been identified for it. No base qualities exist here, and no much larger clone lies one base off it.

Samples from volunteer blood donors who had recovered from COVID-19 were contributed by a second Seattle source. Whole blood was collected in K2EDTA tubes by collaborating institutions according to the institutions' own protocols. Collaborator samples were shipped for TCRbeta analysis as frozen whole blood, isolated PBMCs, or DNA extracted from either sample type. The chain was built from TRBV18 and TRBJ1-5, with TRBD1 perhaps the D gene, on 6 matching bases. This sequence was found in a woman aged 40 to 50 who had recovered from COVID-19. Sequencing was done on a sample of peripheral blood. Read as DNA, the sequence is TGTGCCAGCTCATTACAGGGTTACCTTACTAATCAGCCCCAGCATTTT. This sequence encodes CASSLQGYLTNQPQHF.